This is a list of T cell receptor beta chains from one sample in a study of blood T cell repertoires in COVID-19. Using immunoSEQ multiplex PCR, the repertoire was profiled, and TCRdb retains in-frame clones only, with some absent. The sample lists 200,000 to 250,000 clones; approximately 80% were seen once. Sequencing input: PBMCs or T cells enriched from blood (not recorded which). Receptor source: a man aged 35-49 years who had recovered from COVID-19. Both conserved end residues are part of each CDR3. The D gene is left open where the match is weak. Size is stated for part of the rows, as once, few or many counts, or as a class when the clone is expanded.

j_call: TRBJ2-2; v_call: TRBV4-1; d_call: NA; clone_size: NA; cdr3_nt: TGCGCCAGCAGCCAAGATCGAAGCCTTAACACCGGGGAGCTGTTTTTT; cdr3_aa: CASSQDRSLNTGELFF
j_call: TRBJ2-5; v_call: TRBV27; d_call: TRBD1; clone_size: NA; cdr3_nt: TGTGCCAGCCGACTGGGTGGACAGGGGCGCTCGGAGACCCAGTACTTC; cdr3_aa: CASRLGGQGRSETQYF
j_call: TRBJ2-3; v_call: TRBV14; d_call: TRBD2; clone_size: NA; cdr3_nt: TGTGCCAGCAGCCAAGATAGCGGGAGCAGCACAGATACGCAGTATTTT; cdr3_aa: CASSQDSGSSTDTQYF
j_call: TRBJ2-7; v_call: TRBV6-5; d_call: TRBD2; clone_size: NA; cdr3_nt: TGTGCCAGCAGTTACTCGCCACTAGCGGGGCAGAACGAGCAGTACTTC; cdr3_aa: CASSYSPLAGQNEQYF
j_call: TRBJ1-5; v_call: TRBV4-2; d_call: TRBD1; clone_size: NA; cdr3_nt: TGTGCCAGCAGCCAAGAAAGACAGGGGGCCAGGGCCCAGCATTTT; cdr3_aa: CASSQERQGARAQHF
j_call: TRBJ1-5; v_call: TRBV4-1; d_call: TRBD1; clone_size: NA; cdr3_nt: TGCGCCAGCAGCCAGACACAGGGGGCGGTGGGGCATCAGCCCCAGCATTTT; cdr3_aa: CASSQTQGAVGHQPQHF
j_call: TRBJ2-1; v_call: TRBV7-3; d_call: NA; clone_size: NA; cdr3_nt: TGTGCCAGCAGCCCGACAGGCCCCCCCTACAATGAGCAGTTCTTC; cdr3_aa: CASSPTGPPYNEQFF
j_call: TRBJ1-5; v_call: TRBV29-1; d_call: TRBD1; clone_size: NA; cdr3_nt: TGCAGCGTTGGCACAGGGGGCAATCAGCCCCAGCATTTT; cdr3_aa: CSVGTGGNQPQHF
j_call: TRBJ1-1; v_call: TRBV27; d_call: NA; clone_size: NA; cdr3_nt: TGTGCCACACACGCGAACACTGAAGCTTTCTTT; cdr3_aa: CATHANTEAFF
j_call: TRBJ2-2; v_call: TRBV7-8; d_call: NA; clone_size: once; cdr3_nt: TGTGCCAGCAGCTCCGGGAGGGACAGAAACACCGGGGAGCTGTTTTTT; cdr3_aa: CASSSGRDRNTGELFF
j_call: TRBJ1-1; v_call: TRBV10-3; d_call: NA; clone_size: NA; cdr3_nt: TGTGCCATCAGTGAGATCCCTCGAGCGAACACTGAAGCTTTCTTT; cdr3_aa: CAISEIPRANTEAFF
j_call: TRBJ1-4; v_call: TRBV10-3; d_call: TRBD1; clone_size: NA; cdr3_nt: TGTGCCATCAGTGAGCCGGGACAGGGAGGAGGGGGTGAAAAACTGTTTTTT; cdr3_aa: CAISEPGQGGGGEKLFF
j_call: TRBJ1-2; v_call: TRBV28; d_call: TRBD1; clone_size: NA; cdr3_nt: TGTGCCAGCAGTTCGTTCTGGACGGACAGGGTAGTTTATGGCTACACCTTC; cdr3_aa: CASSSFWTDRVVYGYTF
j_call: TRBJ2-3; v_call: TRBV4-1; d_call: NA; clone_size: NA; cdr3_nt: TGCGCCAGCAGCCAAGATTCGGCAGGGGCTAGCACAGATACGCAGTATTTT; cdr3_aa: CASSQDSAGASTDTQYF
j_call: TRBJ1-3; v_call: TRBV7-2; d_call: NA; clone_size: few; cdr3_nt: TGTGCCAGCAGCCTCCGCGGGGGGGGGTCTGGAAACACCATATATTTT; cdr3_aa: CASSLRGGGSGNTIYF
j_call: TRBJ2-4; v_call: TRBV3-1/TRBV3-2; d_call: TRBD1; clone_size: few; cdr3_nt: TGTGCCAGCAGCCAAGAGATGAGAGGATTGAGGGACAGATCCTCAACTAACATTCAGTACTTC; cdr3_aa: CASSQEMRGLRDRSSTNIQYF
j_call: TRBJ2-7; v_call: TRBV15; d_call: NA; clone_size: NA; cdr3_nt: TGTGCCACCAGCGCCGGGGGGACATCGGGCTACGAGCAGTACTTC; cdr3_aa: CATSAGGTSGYEQYF
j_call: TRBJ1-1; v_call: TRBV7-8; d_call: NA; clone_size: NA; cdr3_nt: TGTGCCAGCAGCGGTAGAGAGGGGGGGACTGAAGCTTTCTTT; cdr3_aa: CASSGREGGTEAFF
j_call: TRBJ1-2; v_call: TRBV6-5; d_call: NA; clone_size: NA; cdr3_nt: TGTGCCAGCAGTCCCCACAGTTCCTTTAACTATGGCTACACCTTC; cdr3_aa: CASSPHSSFNYGYTF
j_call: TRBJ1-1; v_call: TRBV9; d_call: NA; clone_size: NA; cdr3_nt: TGTGCCAGCAGCGTAGATACAGGGCGGGCTTTCTTT; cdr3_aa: CASSVDTGRAFF
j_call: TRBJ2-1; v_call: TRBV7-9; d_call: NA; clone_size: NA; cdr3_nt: TGTGCCAGCAGCGCGACGGGGACAAAGATCGATGAGCAGTTCTTC; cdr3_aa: CASSATGTKIDEQFF
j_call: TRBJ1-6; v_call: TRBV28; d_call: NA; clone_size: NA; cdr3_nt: TGTGCCAGCAGCCCCCTTGGAGGAGATAATTCACCCCTCCACTTT; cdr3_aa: CASSPLGGDNSPLHF
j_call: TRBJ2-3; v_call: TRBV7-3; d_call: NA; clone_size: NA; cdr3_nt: TGTGCCAGCAGCTTAAGGTCCAGAGGAGCGGATACGCAGTATTTT; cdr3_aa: CASSLRSRGADTQYF
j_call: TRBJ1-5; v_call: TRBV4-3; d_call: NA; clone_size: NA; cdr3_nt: TGCGCCAGCAGCCAAGAGTTGGGACGGGGGAATCAGCCCCAGCATTTT; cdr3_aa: CASSQELGRGNQPQHF
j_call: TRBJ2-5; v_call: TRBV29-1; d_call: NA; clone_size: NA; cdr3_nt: TGCAGCGTGGCCAGGGGAAACCACCAAGAGACCCAGTACTTC; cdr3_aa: CSVARGNHQETQYF
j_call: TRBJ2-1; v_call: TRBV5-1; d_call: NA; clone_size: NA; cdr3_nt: TGCGCCAGCAGCAACAGCGGTAGCTCCTACAATGAGCAGTTCTTC; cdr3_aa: CASSNSGSSYNEQFF
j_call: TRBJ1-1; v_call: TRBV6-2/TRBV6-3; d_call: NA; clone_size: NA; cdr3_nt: TGTGCCAGCAGTTTCCCCTCTTTGGGGGGGAACACTGAAGCTTTCTTT; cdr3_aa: CASSFPSLGGNTEAFF
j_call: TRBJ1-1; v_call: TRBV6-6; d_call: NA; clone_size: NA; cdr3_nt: TGTGCCAGCAGTCCCGAGCGGGCCACTGAAGCTTTCTTT; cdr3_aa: CASSPERATEAFF
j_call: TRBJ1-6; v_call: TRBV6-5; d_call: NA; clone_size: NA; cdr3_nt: TGTGCCAGCAGTTACACCTGGCTGGGGAGTTCACCCCTCCACTTT; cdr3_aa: CASSYTWLGSSPLHF
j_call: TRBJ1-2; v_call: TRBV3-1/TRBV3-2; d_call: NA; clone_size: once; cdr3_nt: TGTGCCAGCAGCCGAATGCGCTATGGCTACACCTTC; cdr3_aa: CASSRMRYGYTF
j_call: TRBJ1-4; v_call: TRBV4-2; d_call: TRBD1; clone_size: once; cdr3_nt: TGTGCCAGCAGCCAGCCGACAGGGGGAAAAGAAAAACTGTTTTTT; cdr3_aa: CASSQPTGGKEKLFF
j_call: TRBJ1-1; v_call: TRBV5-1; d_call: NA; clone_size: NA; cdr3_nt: TGCGCCAGCAGCATAGACAAGACTGAAGCTTTCTTT; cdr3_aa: CASSIDKTEAFF
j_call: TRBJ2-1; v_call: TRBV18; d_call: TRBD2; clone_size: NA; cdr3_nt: TGTGCCAGCTCACCAAAGCGATCCACTAGCGGGTTGTACAATGAGCAGTTCTTC; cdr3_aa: CASSPKRSTSGLYNEQFF
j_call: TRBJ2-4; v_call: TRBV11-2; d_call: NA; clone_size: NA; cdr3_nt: TGTGCCAGCAGCCGAGGTGGTATTCAGTACTTC; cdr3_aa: CASSRGGIQYF
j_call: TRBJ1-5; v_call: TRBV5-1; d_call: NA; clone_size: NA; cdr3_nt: TGCGCCAGCAGCTTGAACAGGGATCAGCCCCAGCATTTT; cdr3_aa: CASSLNRDQPQHF
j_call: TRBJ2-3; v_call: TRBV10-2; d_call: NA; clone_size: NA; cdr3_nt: TGCGCCAGCAGTGAAAAGCGTCGCACAGATACGCAGTATTTT; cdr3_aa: CASSEKRRTDTQYF
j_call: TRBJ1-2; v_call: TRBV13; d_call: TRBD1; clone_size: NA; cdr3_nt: TGTGCCAGCAGCGATACCGGGACAGGGTGGCATGGCTACACCTTC; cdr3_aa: CASSDTGTGWHGYTF
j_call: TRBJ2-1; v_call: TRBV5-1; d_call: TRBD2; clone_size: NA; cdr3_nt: TGCGCCAGCAGCCAAGGGACCAGCGGGGGCAATGAGCAGTTCTTC; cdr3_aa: CASSQGTSGGNEQFF
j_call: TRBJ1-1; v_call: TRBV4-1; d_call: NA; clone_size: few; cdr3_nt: TGCGCCAGCAGCCAACAAACGGGTCGCGCTGAAGCTTTCTTT; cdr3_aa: CASSQQTGRAEAFF
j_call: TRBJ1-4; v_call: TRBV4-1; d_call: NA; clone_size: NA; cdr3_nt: TGCGCCAGCAGCCAAGGATCAGTCCGGGGTTTCACTAATGAAAAACTGTTTTTT; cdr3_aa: CASSQGSVRGFTNEKLFF
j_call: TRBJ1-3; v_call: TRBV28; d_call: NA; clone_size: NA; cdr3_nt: TGTGCCAGCAGTACTCCCCGTAGTCGGGCTGGAAACACCATATATTTT; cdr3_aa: CASSTPRSRAGNTIYF
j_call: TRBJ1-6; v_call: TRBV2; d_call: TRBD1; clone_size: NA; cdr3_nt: TGTGCCAGCAGAGGACAGGGGATTGGATCACCCCTCCACTTT; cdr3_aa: CASRGQGIGSPLHF
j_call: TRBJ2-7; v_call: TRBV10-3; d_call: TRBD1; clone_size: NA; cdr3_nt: TGTGCCATCAGACAGGGGAACGAGCAGTACTTC; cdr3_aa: CAIRQGNEQYF
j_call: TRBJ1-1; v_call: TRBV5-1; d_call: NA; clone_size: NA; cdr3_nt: TGCGCCAGCAGCTTGCGGGGTTACACTGAAGCTTTCTTT; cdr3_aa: CASSLRGYTEAFF
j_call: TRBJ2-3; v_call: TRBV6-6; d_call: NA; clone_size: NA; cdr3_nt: TGTGCCAGCTCTCACCAGCGGGTGCAGTATTTT; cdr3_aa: CASSHQRVQYF
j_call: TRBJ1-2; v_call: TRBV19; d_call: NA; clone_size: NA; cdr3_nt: TGTGCCAGTAGTGTCGACAGAAGCTATGGCTACACCTTC; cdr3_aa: CASSVDRSYGYTF
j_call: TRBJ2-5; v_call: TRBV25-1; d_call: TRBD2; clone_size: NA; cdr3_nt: TGTGCCAGCAGTGAACAGCGGGGAGGCCCACAAGAGACCCAGTACTTC; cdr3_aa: CASSEQRGGPQETQYF
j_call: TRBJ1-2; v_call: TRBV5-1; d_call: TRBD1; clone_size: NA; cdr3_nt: TGCGCCAGCAGCTTGGTCCCGACCGGGACAGGGGAAAACTATGGCTACACCTTC; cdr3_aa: CASSLVPTGTGENYGYTF
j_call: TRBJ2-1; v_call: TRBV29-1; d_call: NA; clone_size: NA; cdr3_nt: TGCAGCTTATACAGAGTGAGCTCCTACAATGAGCAGTTCTTC; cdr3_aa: CSLYRVSSYNEQFF
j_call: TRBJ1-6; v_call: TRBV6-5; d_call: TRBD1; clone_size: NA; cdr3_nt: TGTGCCAGCAGTCGCTTGTGGACAGGGGATTCACCCCTCCACTTT; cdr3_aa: CASSRLWTGDSPLHF
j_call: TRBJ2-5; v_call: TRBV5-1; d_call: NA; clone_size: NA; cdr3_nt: TGCGCCAGCAGCTTGGCGGGTCCATTCCAAGAGACCCAGTACTTC; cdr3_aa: CASSLAGPFQETQYF
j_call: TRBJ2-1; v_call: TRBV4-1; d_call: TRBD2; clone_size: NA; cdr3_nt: TGCGCCAGCAGCGGCCGACTAGCGGGAGATCGGGAGCAGTTCTTC; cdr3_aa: CASSGRLAGDREQFF